This T cell receptor (beta chain) was observed in a study of OX40 agonist ivuxolimab in advanced cancers. The table came from immunoSEQ multiplex PCR; TCRdb's copy has only in-frame clones and leaves some out. The table shows more than 35,000 clones, with approximately 84% occurring only once. The TCR was taken from an adult with an advanced solid tumor such as melanoma, head and neck, liver or kidney cancer. The input for sequencing was CD4+ or CD8+ T cells sorted from blood, taken in a trial of the OX40 agonist ivuxolimab.

CDR3 nucleotide sequence: TGTGCCAGCAGCTTTGGGGCGAACGAGCAGTACTTC. This gives the protein CASSFGANEQYF. This chain uses TRBV7-9 with TRBJ2-7; possibly TRBD1 for D (5 bases). The CDR3 sequence is 12 residues long. Germline V lookup: CDR1 SEHNR, CDR2 FQNEAQ (reference sequence). Trimming pared 3 bases from V and 5 bases from J, leaving 8 bases between.